This is a list of T cell receptor beta chains from one sample in a study of beta chain features in type 1 diabetes. Sequencing used immunoSEQ multiplex PCR; TCRdb keeps in-frame clones, though not all of them. The sample lists around 310,000 clones, approximately 13% occurring once. The source material was naive CD4+ T cells from blood. The receptor source for this set is a woman aged 18-35 years with type 1 diabetes. Both conserved end residues are part of each CDR3. A D gene is named only where the DNA matches it firmly. Clone size, where shown, is once, few, many, or a class for clones that have expanded.

TRBV28	TRBJ2-7	few	NA	TGTGCCAGCAGCCCAGGGACTTCCCCCCACGAGCAGTACTTC	CASSPGTSPHEQYF
TRBV28	TRBJ2-3	few	TRBD1	TGTGCCAGCAGTTTGCCAGGGACAGGGGGAGATACGCAGTATTTT	CASSLPGTGGDTQYF
TRBV6-1	TRBJ2-7	NA	TRBD2	TGTGCCAGCAGTGAAAGGCGGGAGACCCACGAGCAGTACTTC	CASSERRETHEQYF
TRBV4-3	TRBJ2-1	many	NA	TGCGCCAGCAGCCAAGTCGGCATTCGGGGCAATGAGCAGTTCTTC	CASSQVGIRGNEQFF
TRBV19	TRBJ1-5	few	NA	TGTGCCAGTAGTCACCCAGGGGCCCCATATCAGCCCCAGCATTTT	CASSHPGAPYQPQHF
TRBV7-9	TRBJ2-2	NA	NA	TGTGCCAGCAGCGAGGGACATTATAACACCGGGGAGCTGTTTTTT	CASSEGHYNTGELFF
TRBV4-2	TRBJ2-1	NA	NA	TGTGCCAGCAGCCAGGCGACGACGACAGTAGAGCAGTTCTTC	CASSQATTTVEQFF
TRBV7-6	TRBJ2-5	few	TRBD2	TGTGCCAGCAGCTTAGCGGGACTAGCGGGAGGATCTTTCCAAGAGACCCAGTACTTC	CASSLAGLAGGSFQETQYF
TRBV29-1	TRBJ2-5	many	NA	TGCAGCGCCAGCGGCAGGCTCCAAGAGACCCAGTACTTC	CSASGRLQETQYF
TRBV7-2	TRBJ1-5	few	TRBD1	TGTGCCAGCAGCCCACGGACAGGGATTAATCAGCCCCAGCATTTT	CASSPRTGINQPQHF
TRBV29-1	TRBJ2-2	few	NA	TGCAGCGCCGAGGGCACCCCGAACACCGGGGAGCTGTTTTTT	CSAEGTPNTGELFF
TRBV9	TRBJ1-2	NA	NA	TGTGCCAGCAGCCTGCGAGGGACTTCATCCTCCTATGGCTACACCTTC	CASSLRGTSSSYGYTF
TRBV7-2	TRBJ2-3	NA	NA	TGTGCCAGCAGCTCCCGGGCAGATACGCAGTATTTT	CASSSRADTQYF
TRBV4-1	TRBJ2-5	NA	TRBD2	TGCGCCAGCAGCCAAGATGGGGGGCGGGGGGCTCATGCGGAGACCCAGTACTTC	CASSQDGGRGAHAETQYF
TRBV28	TRBJ2-7	NA	TRBD2	TGTGCCAGCACTCGAGGGAGCGGGAAGGTCTACGAGCAGTACTTC	CASTRGSGKVYEQYF
TRBV11-2	TRBJ2-3	NA	TRBD2	TGTGCCAGCAGCTTAAGACTAGCGGGAGGGCCTCGGAATACAGATACGCAGTATTTT	CASSLRLAGGPRNTDTQYF
TRBV18	TRBJ1-1	few	NA	TGTGCCAGCTCACTGGACAGAAATACTGAAGCTTTCTTT	CASSLDRNTEAFF
TRBV7-8	TRBJ2-6	NA	NA	TGTGCCAGCAGCTTAGTATCTGGGGCCAACGTCCTGACTTTC	CASSLVSGANVLTF
TRBV5-1	TRBJ1-1	NA	TRBD1	TGCGCCAGCAGCTCGGAAGGGGGCGGGAACACTGAAGCTTTCTTT	CASSSEGGGNTEAFF
TRBV11-2	TRBJ2-7	NA	NA	TGTGCCAGCAGCTTAGATCTGGTGCGGGCCGACTACGAGCAGTACTTC	CASSLDLVRADYEQYF
TRBV11-2	TRBJ2-7	few	TRBD1	TGTGCCAGCAGCACTAGGGACAGGGGCGACGAGCAGTACTTC	CASSTRDRGDEQYF
TRBV30	TRBJ2-2	few	NA	TGTGCCTGGAGTATTACTAGCACCGGGGAGCTGTTTTTT	CAWSITSTGELFF
TRBV18	TRBJ1-5	NA	TRBD1	TGTGCCAGCTCACCAAATATGGGCAGGGGGCCTCAGCCCCAGCATTTT	CASSPNMGRGPQPQHF
TRBV27	TRBJ1-2	NA	NA	TGTGCCAGCACTCTTCTGAGACCGGGGAGAACCTATGGCTACACCTTC	CASTLLRPGRTYGYTF
TRBV4-3	TRBJ2-1	NA	NA	TGCGCCAGCAGCCTCCGGGACACCTACAATGAGCAGTTCTTC	CASSLRDTYNEQFF
TRBV7-3	TRBJ2-7	few	NA	TGTGCCAGCAGCTTACGCGGACAACACGAGCAGTACTTC	CASSLRGQHEQYF
TRBV10-2	TRBJ1-1	NA	TRBD1	TGCGCCAGCAGTGACCCGACAGGGAGAGGTGAAGCTTTCTTT	CASSDPTGRGEAFF
TRBV7-3	TRBJ2-3	NA	NA	TGTGCCAGCAGCAGGACAAGGACAGATACGCAGTATTTT	CASSRTRTDTQYF
TRBV27	TRBJ2-2	NA	TRBD1	TGTGCCAGCAGGGCCCCGGACAGGGGGCGCGGAGAGCTGTTTTTT	CASRAPDRGRGELFF
TRBV9	TRBJ2-2	NA	NA	TGTGCCAGCAGCGTAGGAGGGCGCGTCACCGGGGAGCTGTTTTTT	CASSVGGRVTGELFF
TRBV2	TRBJ2-1	few	NA	TGTGCCAGCAGTATCTATCACAATGAGCAGTTCTTC	CASSIYHNEQFF
TRBV15	TRBJ1-2	few	NA	TGTGCCACCAGCAGAGTTTCCCGGGATGGCTACACCTTC	CATSRVSRDGYTF
TRBV5-1	TRBJ1-1	NA	TRBD1	TGCGCCAGCAGCCCAACAGGGGACACTGAAGCTTTCTTT	CASSPTGDTEAFF
TRBV7-2	TRBJ2-7	NA	TRBD1	TGTGCCAGCAGCTTAGGGTATGGACAGGGGGCGTACGAGCAGTACTTC	CASSLGYGQGAYEQYF
TRBV28	TRBJ2-6	NA	NA	TGTGCCAGCAGTAGCGACTCTGGGGCCAACGTCCTGACTTTC	CASSSDSGANVLTF
TRBV5-1	TRBJ1-5	few	TRBD1	TGCGCCAGCAGCCTCGGGACAGGGGACAATCAGCCCCAGCATTTT	CASSLGTGDNQPQHF
TRBV7-2	TRBJ1-2	NA	TRBD1	TGTGCCAGCAGCCCCCGACAGGGTGAGGGTGGCTACACCTTC	CASSPRQGEGGYTF
TRBV28	TRBJ1-5	NA	TRBD1	TGTGCCAGCAGTTTTTTAGGGGGCGCCAATCAGCCCCAGCATTTT	CASSFLGGANQPQHF
TRBV15	TRBJ2-7	NA	NA	TGTGCCACCAGCAGAGGCCCAGTGGTGCCACAAGAGCAGTACTTC	CATSRGPVVPQEQYF
TRBV5-6	TRBJ1-2	NA	NA	TGTGCCAGCAGCTTTAATTTCGGGGTAGGGGGACACTATGGCTACACCTTC	CASSFNFGVGGHYGYTF
TRBV5-1	TRBJ2-5	few	NA	TGCGCCAGCAGCTTTCCTAGCTCCCAAGAGACCCAGTACTTC	CASSFPSSQETQYF
TRBV29-1	TRBJ2-2	few	NA	TGCAGCGTTGGCCGTGGGGCCGACACCGGGGAGCTGTTTTTT	CSVGRGADTGELFF
TRBV10-2	TRBJ1-5	few	NA	TGCGCCAGCAGTGGTCAAAGCAATCAGCCCCAGCATTTT	CASSGQSNQPQHF
TRBV18	TRBJ2-1	NA	NA	TGTGCCAGCTCACCACCCAATTACAATGAGCAGTTCTTC	CASSPPNYNEQFF
TRBV5-1	TRBJ2-3	few	TRBD1	TGCGCCAGCAGTCCCCAGACAGGGGGAAGCACAGATACGCAGTATTTT	CASSPQTGGSTDTQYF
TRBV10-3	TRBJ2-2	NA	TRBD1	TGTGCCATCGGGACAGCGAACACCGGGGAGCTGTTTTTT	CAIGTANTGELFF
TRBV6-1	TRBJ2-5	few	TRBD2	TGTGCCAGCAACTGGGGGGGAGACCAAGAGACCCAGTACTTC	CASNWGGDQETQYF
TRBV30	TRBJ1-2	NA	NA	TGTGCCTGGAGTAGGGGCAATATTTTTGGCTACACCTTC	CAWSRGNIFGYTF